This T cell receptor beta chain emerged from a study of T cell responses to AZD1222 COVID-19 vaccine. Regarding the study as a whole: Across spike, vaccine-associated CD4 TCRs were found, dominant at 160-218 and 743-854. Recipients of AZD1222 seropositive at baseline numbered only 5 or 6. Reports indicate that nearly half of spike-specific TCRs are directed at unmutated variant regions. Repertoires were collected only later (after the peak T cell response had occurred).

TCRdb's copy holds only in-frame clones and misses some; the assay was immunoSEQ multiplex PCR. The sample carries fewer than 120,000 clones, 80% to 95% recorded once. The length of the CDR3 is 14 residues. The germline V gene has CDR1 SNHLY and CDR2 FYNNEI. J lost 6 bases, V lost 6 bases, and 7 bases had no gene match. This clone was recorded only once. The antigen remains unidentified. The chain is built from TRBV2 and TRBJ1-5; 8 nucleotides line up with TRBD1. This specimen was peripheral blood, taken 28 days after the second AZD1222 dose. The sequence was obtained from an adult who received the AZD1222 COVID-19 vaccine. The CDR3 DNA follows: TGTGCCAGCAGGAAGGACAGGGCCGGTCAGCCCCAGCATTTT. Residues: CASRKDRAGQPQHF.